The 30 T cell receptor beta chains given below trace back to one sample, sequenced in a study of PD-1 blockade in classical Hodgkin lymphoma. The assay was immunoSEQ multiplex PCR, and TCRdb's table has in-frame clones only and misses some. This table has tens of thousands of clones, roughly nine tenths appearing once. The time point was: cycle 4 day 1 (C4D1), after more than 5 weeks of nivolumab. Every patient relapsed after autologous stem cell transplantation, and brentuximab vedotin exposure varied. The sequencing here drew on peripheral blood mononuclear cells (PBMCs), taken before the fourth cycle of nivolumab. These receptors were obtained from a human donor with classical Hodgkin lymphoma.

The V call is TRBV5-1, the J call TRBJ2-1; D unresolved. From germline, CDR1 is SGHRS and CDR2 YFSETQ. The V gene lost 1 base and the J gene lost 6 bases, with 11 bases spanning the gap. The CDR3 totals 14 residues. The CDR3: CASSLRQVPNEQFF. CDR3 in DNA: TGCGCCAGCAGCTTGAGGCAGGTGCCCAATGAGCAGTTCTTC.

The chain recombines TRBV2 with TRBJ2-1; D is undetermined. Trimming shortened V by 4 bases and J by 0 bases, and 13 bases separated the two germline ends. Germline values: CDR1 SNHLY, CDR2 FYNNEI. There are 16 residues in the CDR3. The CDR3 DNA reads as TGTGCCAGCAGTGTAATCCTCGCGAACTCCTACAATGAGCAGTTCTTC. Translating gives CASSVILANSYNEQFF.

The CDR3 protein is CASRPGELVNEKLFF. The CDR3 bases are TGTGCCAGCAGGCCGGGAGAGCTCGTTAATGAAAAACTGTTTTTT. This rearrangement joins TRBV7-2 to TRBJ1-4; no clear D. Germline V CDR1 and CDR2: SGHTA, FQGNSA. The V end lost 6 bases, the J end lost 4 bases, and 15 bases lay between the germline ends. CDR3 size: 15 residues.

The rearrangement uses TRBV29-1 and TRBJ1-1, with TRBD1 identical over 9 bases. J lost 5 bases, V lost 7 bases, and 5 bases had no gene match. The germline V gene encodes CDR1 SQVTM and CDR2 ANQGSEA. This CDR3 comprises 12 residues. The CDR3 nucleotides read TGCAGCGGACGACAGGGGGAAACTGAAGCTTTCTTT. It encodes CSGRQGETEAFF.

The V and J genes are TRBV7-8 and TRBJ2-3; weak D call: TRBD2 (5 bases). CDR1 and CDR2 from the germline V gene are SGHVS and FQNEAQ. V lost 7 bases and J 0 bases, leaving 11 bases between the germline ends. The CDR3 sequence is 14 residues long. CDR3 nucleotide sequence: TGTGCCAGCACCAGGCGGACTAGCACAGATACGCAGTATTTT. This encodes CASTRRTSTDTQYF.

This sequence joins TRBV13 and TRBJ2-1, with D possibly TRBD2 on 7 matching bases. This CDR3 region has 15 residues. V was pared by 0 bases and J by 6 bases, with 12 bases between. Germline CDR1 is PRHDT and CDR2 is FYEKMQ (reference sequence). CDR3 DNA: TGTGCCAGCAGCTTAGGGGGGGGGCCGGGCAATGAGCAGTTCTTC. Translation gives CASSLGGGPGNEQFF.

This chain joins TRBV25-1 and TRBJ1-6; D gene unclear. V lost 3 bases and J 3 bases, leaving 9 bases between the germline ends. This CDR3 has 15 amino acids. Germline V gene sequence: CDR1 MGHDK, CDR2 SYGVNS. The CDR3 DNA reads TGTGCCAGCAGTGACGAGCGAGTCTATAATTCACCCCTCCACTTT. Translating gives CASSDERVYNSPLHF.

This chain joins TRBV18 and TRBJ1-4; D is uncertain. Germline V lookup: CDR1 KGHSH, CDR2 LQKENI. The V gene lost 2 bases and the J gene lost 7 bases, with 5 bases spanning the gap. The CDR3 runs 12 residues. CDR3 bases: TGTGCCAGCTCACCAGAGGGTGAAAAACTGTTTTTT. Its translation: CASSPEGEKLFF.

J is TRBJ2-3 and V is TRBV4-2; 12 nucleotides align to TRBD2. The CDR3 runs to 17 residues. Trimming removed 0 bases from V and 5 bases from J; junction bases left unmatched: 6. Germline loops: CDR1 LGHNA, CDR2 YNFKEQ. The DNA for the CDR3 is TGTGCCAGCAGCCAAGATCCCCTAGCGGGGGGGTTAGATACGCAGTATTTT. This sequence encodes CASSQDPLAGGLDTQYF.

The chain joins TRBV10-3 to TRBJ1-2; 7 nucleotides align to TRBD1. CDR3 length equals 14 residues. The germline V gene has CDR1 ENHRY and CDR2 SYGVKD. Trimming removed 4 bases from V and 9 bases from J; junction bases left unmatched: 11. The CDR3 coding sequence is TGTGCCATCAGTGGGAATGATCTACAGGGGCGCTACACCTTC. Translating gives CAISGNDLQGRYTF.

The chain combines TRBV2 with TRBJ2-7, with unresolved D. V was clipped by 1 base and J by 1 base, with 11 bases between them. The CDR3 is made up of 15 amino acids. Germline V lookup: CDR1 SNHLY, CDR2 FYNNEI. CDR3 sequence: CASSEDPTLSYEQYF. For the CDR3, the DNA is TGTGCCAGCAGTGAAGACCCGACACTTTCCTACGAGCAGTACTTC.

This chain links TRBV19 with TRBJ1-4; TRBD1 might be the D (5 bases). V dropped 7 bases and J dropped 7 bases, with 16 bases sitting between them. This CDR3 is 14 amino acids long. The germline V gene encodes CDR1 LNHDA and CDR2 SQIVND (reference sequence). CDR3 bases: TGTGCCAGTACAACCACCGGGGGGTCTGAAAAACTGTTTTTT. Translated, it gives CASTTTGGSEKLFF.

The V gene is TRBV6-6, the J gene TRBJ2-1; 8 bases map to TRBD2. The CDR3 spans 15 residues. J lost 3 bases, V lost 4 bases, and 5 bases had no gene match. Germline CDR1 reads MNHNY; CDR2 reads SVGAGI (reference sequence). The CDR3 region is CASSSIAGGYNEQFF. The CDR3 coding sequence is TGTGCCAGCAGTTCAATCGCGGGGGGCTACAATGAGCAGTTCTTC.

This chain joins TRBV7-2 and TRBJ1-6; D gene unclear. The germline V and J ends were trimmed by 5 bases and 8 bases, with 16 bases remaining between them. The CDR3 has 15 residues. CDR1 is SGHTA, CDR2 FQGNSA, per germline. The CDR3 spells CASSRRAGADSPLHF. The CDR3 region has the DNA TGTGCCAGCAGCCGACGGGCGGGTGCCGATTCACCCCTCCACTTT.

This chain connects TRBV27 to TRBJ1-5; D remains ambiguous. Trimming took off 5 bases at V and 6 bases at J, with 11 bases between the two ends. The CDR3 covers 13 residues. The germline CDR1 and CDR2 sequences are MNHEY and SMNVEV (reference sequence). This CDR3 reads CASSLLSSQPQHF. The CDR3 DNA reads TGTGCCAGCAGTCTCCTATCCTCTCAGCCCCAGCATTTT.

V is TRBV13 and J is TRBJ2-3; 9 bases fit TRBD1. Germline assignment: CDR1 PRHDT and CDR2 FYEKMQ (reference sequence). The CDR3 contains 16 residues. Losses at the gene ends were 0 bases for V and 10 bases for J; bases not matched to a gene: 11. CDR3 sequence (DNA): TGTGCCAGCAGCTTAGGGACATTGGACAGGGGAGGTGCGCAGTATTTT. Protein product: CASSLGTLDRGGAQYF.

In its sample, this clone ranks as medium-sized. The chain is built from TRBV14 and TRBJ1-2; 9 nucleotides align to TRBD1. CDR1 and CDR2 (germline): SGHDN, FVKESK. The CDR3 has 15 amino acids. The V segment lost 3 bases and the J segment 4 bases; nucleotides outside the gene matches: 6. The CDR3 DNA reads as TGTGCCAGCAGCCACGAGGGACAGGGTGTCTATGGCTACACCTTC. Encoded protein: CASSHEGQGVYGYTF.

The genes are TRBV6-4 and TRBJ1-1; TRBD1 is a possible D gene (6 bases). V lost 8 bases, J lost 7 bases, and 14 bases lay in between. This CDR3 region has 12 residues. From germline, CDR1 is MRHNA and CDR2 SNTAGT. CDR3 in DNA: TGTGCCAGCCTCAATGGACAGTATGAAGCTTTCTTT. Protein product: CASLNGQYEAFF.

This chain joins TRBV19 and TRBJ2-1; possible D gene TRBD2, 6 bases. With 9 bases removed from V and 6 bases from J, the gap between germline ends came to 15 bases. In germline, CDR1 is LNHDA, CDR2 SQIVND (reference sequence). The CDR3 loop spans 13 amino acids. CDR3 nucleotide sequence: TGTGCCAGCACCGGGAGACTCAGCAATGAGCAGTTCTTC. This sequence encodes CASTGRLSNEQFF. The full variable domain, in which reference TRBV19 and TRBJ2-1 provide the parts outside the CDR3, is DGGITQSPKYLFRKEGQNVTLSCEQNLNHDAMYWYRQDPGQGLRLIYYSQIVNDFQKGDIAEGYSVSREKKESFPLTVTSAQKNPTAFYLCASTGRLSNEQFFGPGTRLTVL.

The chain combines TRBV7-2 with TRBJ2-7; D is undetermined. Germline lookup yields CDR1 SGHTA and CDR2 FQGNSA. This CDR3 has 14 residues. Trimming shortened V by 2 bases and J by 2 bases, and 10 bases separated the two germline ends. CDR3 DNA sequence: TGTGCCAGCAGCTTACGTGCCGGTCCCTACGAGCAGTACTTC. It encodes CASSLRAGPYEQYF.

The chain joins TRBV10-2 to TRBJ2-1; 10 bases fit TRBD2. The CDR3 length is 15 residues. Germline lookup yields CDR1 WSHSY and CDR2 SAAADI. V lost 4 bases to trimming and J lost 4 bases; unmatched junction nucleotides: 4. For the CDR3, the DNA is TGCGCCAGCAGTGGAGCGGGGGGGAATTACAATGAGCAGTTCTTC. As protein: CASSGAGGNYNEQFF.

This chain uses TRBV11-2 with TRBJ2-3, with 10 bases identical to TRBD2. There are 13 residues in the CDR3. Germline V gives CDR1 SGHAT, CDR2 FQNNGV. Losses at the gene ends were 6 bases for V and 3 bases for J; bases not matched to a gene: 0. CDR3 residues: CASRLAGTDTQYF. The CDR3 region has the DNA TGTGCCAGCAGACTAGCGGGAACAGATACGCAGTATTTT.

This chain links TRBV11-2 with TRBJ2-7; TRBD1 is a possible D gene (5 bases). Germline loops: CDR1 SGHAT, CDR2 FQNNGV. This CDR3 is built from 13 residues. V lost 5 bases to trimming and J lost 6 bases, with 14 bases between them. The CDR3 coding sequence is TGTGCCAGCAGCCTAAGTCAGGGTCGCGAGCAGTACTTC. Translating gives CASSLSQGREQYF.

The V gene is TRBV4-3, the J gene TRBJ1-6; no clear D gene. Germline V gene sequence: CDR1 LGHNA, CDR2 YSLEER. With 0 bases removed from V and 6 bases from J, the gap between germline ends came to 15 bases. This CDR3 is 17 amino acids long. DNA for the CDR3: TGCGCCAGCAGCCAAGAGTCCAGCCCCAATCTTAATTCACCCCTCCACTTT. Translating it yields CASSQESSPNLNSPLHF.

This clone has only one observation. This rearrangement joins TRBV9 to TRBJ1-1, with TRBD1 identical over 7 bases. The germline CDR1 and CDR2 sequences are SGDLS and YYNGEE. Unmatched junction bases numbered 11, after V lost 1 base and J lost 5 bases. The CDR3 spans 16 residues. CDR3: CASSVSPDRVNTEAFF. CDR3 in DNA: TGTGCCAGCAGCGTAAGCCCCGACAGGGTAAATACTGAAGCTTTCTTT.

V and J are TRBV7-8 and TRBJ2-7, with D hard to call. This CDR3 is built from 13 residues. Trimming shortened V by 4 bases and J by 2 bases, and 9 bases separated the two germline ends. Germline CDR1 reads SGHVS; CDR2 reads FQNEAQ. Here the CDR3 DNA reads TGTGCCAGCAGCTCAGGAGCAACCTACGAGCAGTACTTC. Protein product: CASSSGATYEQYF.

Remarks on this clone: The same CDR3 arises from other DNA sequences in this sample as well. The chain has TRBV10-1 and TRBJ2-1; 8 bases agree with TRBD1. Trimming removed 6 bases from V and 0 bases from J; junction bases left unmatched: 4. The CDR3 length is 15 residues. Germline assignment: CDR1 WNHNN and CDR2 SYGVQD (reference sequence). CDR3: CASRKGQGSYNEQFF. The CDR3 DNA reads as TGCGCCAGCAGAAAAGGACAGGGCTCCTACAATGAGCAGTTCTTC.

This rearrangement joins TRBV11-1 to TRBJ1-1, with TRBD1 identical over 11 bases. CDR3 size: 17 residues. Per germline, CDR1 SGHAT and CDR2 FQDESV (reference sequence). V shed 9 bases, J shed 2 bases, and the junction held 14 bases outside the gene matches. CDR3 loop: CASHPLGTGGLNTEAFF. The CDR3 coding sequence is TGTGCCAGTCACCCCCTCGGGACAGGGGGATTAAACACTGAAGCTTTCTTT.

The rearrangement links TRBV4-2 to TRBJ2-5; D remains unclear. Germline assignment: CDR1 LGHNA and CDR2 YNFKEQ. Trimming took off 0 bases at V and 4 bases at J, with 9 bases between the two ends. The CDR3 totals 14 residues. DNA of the CDR3: TGTGCCAGCAGCCAAGAGGTGGCAGGAGAGACCCAGTACTTC. The encoded protein is CASSQEVAGETQYF.

V gene TRBV4-3 combines with J gene TRBJ2-7; 9 bases fit TRBD1. This CDR3 is 15 amino acids long. The germline V gene encodes CDR1 LGHNA and CDR2 YSLEER. Trimming cost V 4 bases and J 4 bases; bases outside gene matches: 8. The CDR3 loop is CASSPRQGGYYEQYF. CDR3 bases: TGCGCCAGCAGCCCCCGACAGGGGGGTTATTACGAGCAGTACTTC.